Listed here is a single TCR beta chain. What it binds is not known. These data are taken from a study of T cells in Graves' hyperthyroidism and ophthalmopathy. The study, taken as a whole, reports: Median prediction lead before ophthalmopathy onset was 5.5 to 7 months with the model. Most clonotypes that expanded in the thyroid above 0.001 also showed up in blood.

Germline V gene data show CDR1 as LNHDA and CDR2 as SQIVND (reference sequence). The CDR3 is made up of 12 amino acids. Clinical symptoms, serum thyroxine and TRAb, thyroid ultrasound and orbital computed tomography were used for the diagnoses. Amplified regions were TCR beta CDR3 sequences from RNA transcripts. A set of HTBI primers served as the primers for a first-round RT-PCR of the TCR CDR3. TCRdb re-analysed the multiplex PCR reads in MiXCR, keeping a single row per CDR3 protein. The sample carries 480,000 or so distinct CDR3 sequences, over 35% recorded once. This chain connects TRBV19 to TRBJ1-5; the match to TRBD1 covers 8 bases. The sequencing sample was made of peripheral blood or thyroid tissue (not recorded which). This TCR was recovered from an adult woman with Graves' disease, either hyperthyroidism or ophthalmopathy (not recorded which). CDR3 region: CANTGGGQPQHF. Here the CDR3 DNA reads TGTGCAAACACAGGGGGGGGTCAGCCCCAGCATTTT.